The T cell receptor beta chain under discussion was sequenced for a study of T cells in Graves' hyperthyroidism and ophthalmopathy. TCR beta CDR3 region amplification was performed from RNA transcripts. HTBI primers were used for first-round RT-PCR of the TCR CDR3. MiXCR was run by TCRdb on the multiplex PCR reads, yielding one entry per CDR3 protein. The sample yields 350,000 to 400,000 distinct CDR3 sequences, 14% seen once. Germline assignment: CDR1 SNHLY and CDR2 FYNNEI. CDR3 length: 13 residues. A remark on this clonotype: The junction differs from germline at one of its ends, possibly a read error.

This sequence was found in an older woman with Graves' hyperthyroidism. Sequencing was done on a sample of blood. The gene calls are TRBV2 and TRBJ1-2; no definite D call. The CDR3 DNA follows: TGTACCAGCACCGTGGCCCCGGTGCATGGCTACACCTTC. It specifies CTSTVAPVHGYTF.